This T cell receptor (beta chain) was sequenced in a study of blood T cells in healthy people across ages. Whole-study findings and limits: A roughly linear age-dependent decrease characterized TCR beta diversity per million T cells. Expanded clonotype shifts may have been confounded, as the donors had an unknown CMV status.

The CDR3 is made up of 15 amino acids. V lost 4 bases and J lost 3; bases outside the gene matches: 5. Germline CDR1 is MNHEY and CDR2 is SMNVEV (reference sequence). Then a second PCR, running roughly 7 to 11 cycles, was carried out with a sample-barcoded 5' primer and a J-beta primer mix. TCRdb fed the 5' RACE reads into MiXCR, producing one record per CDR3 protein. The repertoire holds some 1.8 million distinct CDR3 sequences, with about two fifths as singletons. This clonotype was observed a few times. Antigen specificity is unknown. Healthy Caucasians from Russia aged about 6 to 90 served as donors. The authors extracted at least 5.5 micrograms of total RNA per sample.

The sample consisted of blood. This chain joins TRBV27 and TRBJ2-7, with TRBD2 matching 11 bases. This sequence was found in a human donor in good health. CDR3 residues: CASSSLAGGSYEQYF. The DNA for the CDR3 is TGTGCCAGCAGTTCCCTAGCGGGAGGTAGCTACGAGCAGTACTTC.